A single sample gave rise to the 3 T cell receptor beta chains below, sequenced in a study of Tregs in tolerant kidney transplant recipients. Clones were sequenced by immunoSEQ multiplex PCR, and TCRdb holds only the in-frame ones, with some missing. Counted here are roughly 80,000 clones, 91% occurring once; the ten biggest clones make up approximately 0.33%. This sample comprised Tregs from blood, obtained before the transplant. The receptors come from a human donor who received a combined kidney and bone marrow transplant.

The chain carries TRBV18 and TRBJ1-2; the D is unclear. CDR3 length equals 13 residues. Trimming removed 1 base from V and 6 bases from J, with 9 bases in between. Looked up from germline, CDR1 is KGHSH and CDR2 is LQKENI. The CDR3 nucleotides are TGTGCCAGCTCACCACGGGAAGAAGATGGCTACACCTTC. This translates into CASSPREEDGYTF. Using reference TRBV18 and TRBJ1-2 for the parts outside the CDR3, the full variable domain is NAGVMQNPRHLVRRRGQEARLRCSPMKGHSHVYWYRQLPEEGLKFMVYLQKENIIDESGMPKERFSAEFPKEGPSILRIQQVVRGDSAAYFCASSPREEDGYTFGSGTRLTVV.

The rearrangement uses TRBV6-5 and TRBJ2-7; possibly TRBD1 for D (6 bases). Germline CDR1 reads MNHEY; CDR2 reads SVGAGI. The CDR3 is 12 amino acids. Deletions cut 5 bases from V and 5 bases from J, with 10 bases between. The CDR3 region is CASSPRTDEQYF. CDR3 bases: TGTGCCAGCAGTCCCCGGACAGACGAGCAGTACTTC.

This clone was counted between two and nine times. This chain joins TRBV7-2 and TRBJ1-2; D may be TRBD1 (5 bases). This CDR3 contains 15 residues. The germline CDR1 and CDR2 sequences are SGHTA and FQGNSA. Between the trimmed V and J ends, which lost 5 bases and 4 bases, there was a span of 17 bases. The CDR3 is CASSAGFRGGYGYTF. In DNA form, the CDR3 reads TGTGCCAGCAGCGCGGGATTTAGGGGCGGCTATGGCTACACCTTC.